This is a list of T cell receptor beta chains from one sample in a study of graft-versus-host responses after intestinal transplantation. Sequencing used immunoSEQ multiplex PCR; TCRdb keeps in-frame clones, though not all of them. The sample lists about 41,000 clones; 85% to 95% were seen once. The antigens for these receptors are not known. The specimen comprised unstimulated CD8+ T cells sorted from spleen or lymph node cells, sampled before transplant. These receptors all come from a human donor who was the organ donor for an intestinal transplant. CDR3s include the opening cysteine and the closing phenylalanine or tryptophan. The D gene is left open where the match is weak. Where a row states a size, it is once, few, many or the class of an expanded clone; other rows omit it.

cdr3_aa,cdr3_nt,d_call,clone_size,j_call,v_call
CASSLGWNTEAFF,TGTGCCAGCAGCCTGGGCTGGAACACTGAAGCTTTCTTT,NA,NA,TRBJ1-1,TRBV7-9
CASSNGGAYEQYF,TGCGCCAGCAGCAACGGGGGGGCCTACGAGCAGTACTTC,TRBD2,NA,TRBJ2-7,TRBV4-1
CASSGTGGAGELFF,TGTGCCAGCAGTGGGACAGGGGGGGCCGGGGAGCTGTTTTTT,TRBD1,NA,TRBJ2-2,TRBV6-5
CASSPLGYEQYF,TGTGCCAGCAGCCCTCTGGGCTACGAGCAGTACTTC,NA,NA,TRBJ2-7,TRBV5-8
CASSQDREPDTQYF,TGCGCCAGCAGCCAAGACAGGGAACCAGATACGCAGTATTTT,NA,NA,TRBJ2-3,TRBV4-3
CASSIGDSLYEQYF,TGTGCCAGTAGTATAGGCGACAGTCTCTACGAGCAGTACTTC,NA,NA,TRBJ2-7,TRBV19
CASSFGRNTEAFF,TGTGCCAGCAGCTTCGGGAGGAACACTGAAGCTTTCTTT,NA,NA,TRBJ1-1,TRBV7-3
CASSPIPRALSSYNEQFF,TGTGCCAGCAGTCCTATACCACGGGCCTTGAGCTCCTACAATGAGCAGTTCTTC,NA,NA,TRBJ2-1,TRBV2
CASSVTGTSYEQYF,TGTGCCAGCAGCGTAACCGGGACATCCTACGAGCAGTACTTC,NA,NA,TRBJ2-7,TRBV9
CSVVDPGEFF,TGCAGCGTTGTCGACCCGGGGGAGTTCTTC,NA,NA,TRBJ2-1,TRBV29-1
CASSLLDGFGGAFF,TGTGCCAGCAGCTTATTGGACGGATTTGGGGGAGCTTTCTTT,NA,NA,TRBJ1-1,TRBV7-9
CAKRDSSYEQYF,TGTGCCAAAAGAGACAGCTCCTACGAGCAGTACTTC,NA,few,TRBJ2-7,TRBV7-3
CASSPTRRAGDAGELFF,TGTGCCAGCAGCCCTACGCGACGTGCCGGGGACGCCGGGGAGCTGTTTTTT,NA,NA,TRBJ2-2,TRBV11-1
CASSITSGGALSNSEQFF,TGTGCCAGTAGTATTACGAGCGGGGGGGCCCTTTCCAATAGTGAGCAGTTCTTC,TRBD2,NA,TRBJ2-1,TRBV19
CASSPPLGGNTEAFF,TGTGCCAGCAGCCCCCCTTTAGGGGGGAACACTGAAGCTTTCTTT,NA,NA,TRBJ1-1,TRBV7-3
CASSQRDGSGNTIYF,TGTGCCAGCAGCCAGAGGGACGGCTCTGGAAACACCATATATTTC,NA,NA,TRBJ1-3,TRBV5-5
CASSLQQPNPSEKLFF,TGTGCCAGCAGCTTACAACAGCCTAACCCTAGTGAAAAACTGTTTTTT,NA,few,TRBJ1-4,TRBV7-9
CASSLGQGATGELFF,TGTGCCAGCAGCTTGGGACAGGGTGCAACCGGGGAGCTGTTTTTT,TRBD1,NA,TRBJ2-2,TRBV5-8
CASSLFGRDYGYTF,TGTGCCAGCAGCTTATTCGGCAGGGACTATGGCTACACCTTC,NA,NA,TRBJ1-2,TRBV7-8
CASSWYRVFTDTQYF,TGCGCCAGCAGCTGGTACAGGGTTTTCACAGATACGCAGTATTTT,NA,NA,TRBJ2-3,TRBV5-1
CASSQMTGLGNIQYF,TGCGCCAGCAGCCAGATGACAGGGTTGGGAAACATTCAGTACTTC,TRBD1,NA,TRBJ2-4,TRBV4-1
CASSLGRDTQYF,TGTGCCAGCAGCTTAGGGCGGGATACGCAGTATTTT,NA,NA,TRBJ2-3,TRBV7-9
CASTQGLLAFF,TGTGCCAGCACCCAGGGTTTGTTAGCTTTCTTT,NA,NA,TRBJ1-1,TRBV27
CASSPPTVKGPSSTDTQYF,TGCGCCAGCAGCCCCCCCACAGTCAAAGGTCCCTCTAGCACAGATACGCAGTATTTT,NA,NA,TRBJ2-3,TRBV4-1
CASSLQGAGANNEKLFF,TGTGCCAGCAGCCTCCAAGGCGCGGGGGCAAATAATGAAAAACTGTTTTTT,NA,NA,TRBJ1-4,TRBV13
CAWAGLGNTIYF,TGTGCCTGGGCAGGCCTTGGAAACACCATATATTTT,NA,NA,TRBJ1-3,TRBV30
CAWSVGVAYEQYF,TGTGCCTGGAGTGTTGGGGTTGCCTACGAGCAGTACTTC,NA,NA,TRBJ2-7,TRBV30
CASSLVGWETQYF,TGTGCCAGCAGCTTAGTTGGGTGGGAGACCCAGTACTTC,NA,NA,TRBJ2-5,TRBV13
CASSLSGVINQPQHF,TGTGCCAGCAGTTTATCAGGGGTAATCAATCAGCCCCAGCATTTT,NA,NA,TRBJ1-5,TRBV27
CASSQGLAGIELYNEQFF,TGCGCCAGCAGCCAAGGACTAGCGGGGATCGAATTATACAATGAGCAGTTCTTC,TRBD2,NA,TRBJ2-1,TRBV4-3
CASSPPREETQYF,TGCGCCAGCAGCCCTCCCCGAGAAGAGACCCAGTACTTC,NA,NA,TRBJ2-5,TRBV4-1
CASSYRDPRREAFF,TGTGCCAGCAGTTACAGGGACCCGCGTCGGGAAGCTTTCTTT,NA,NA,TRBJ1-1,TRBV6-5
CASSVPGGTGELFF,TGTGCCAGCAGTGTGCCGGGTGGCACCGGGGAGCTGTTTTTT,NA,NA,TRBJ2-2,TRBV2
CASSPEDTLYEQYF,TGTGCCAGCAGCCCCGAGGACACACTCTACGAGCAGTACTTC,NA,NA,TRBJ2-7,TRBV7-9
CASSLGLGATYEQYF,TGTGCCAGCAGCTTAGGCCTAGGCGCCACCTACGAGCAGTACTTC,NA,NA,TRBJ2-7,TRBV13
CASSQDGQGNYGYTF,TGCGCCAGCAGCCAAGATGGACAGGGGAACTATGGCTACACCTTC,TRBD1,NA,TRBJ1-2,TRBV4-1
CASSQVQGQNIQYF,TGCGCCAGCAGCCAAGTCCAGGGCCAAAACATTCAGTACTTC,NA,NA,TRBJ2-4,TRBV4-1
CASSSDGEIPGYTF,TGTGCCAGCAGCTCTGACGGAGAGATCCCTGGCTACACCTTC,NA,NA,TRBJ1-2,TRBV13
CASSDSDRSPGELFF,TGTGCCAGCAGTGACTCGGACAGATCCCCCGGGGAGCTGTTTTTT,NA,NA,TRBJ2-2,TRBV6-4
CASRRLGGNPYNEQFF,TGTGCCAGTAGAAGATTAGGGGGAAATCCCTACAATGAGCAGTTCTTC,NA,once,TRBJ2-1,TRBV19
CASSSLHDRLNEQFF,TGTGCCAGCAGCTCATTACACGACAGACTCAATGAGCAGTTCTTC,NA,NA,TRBJ2-1,TRBV13
CASSFIDGNEKLFF,TGTGCCAGCAGTTTTATCGACGGGAATGAAAAACTGTTTTTT,NA,NA,TRBJ1-4,TRBV6-5
CASSKGGGVEITNEQFF,TGTGCCAGCAGCAAAGGGGGAGGGGTTGAAATTACCAATGAGCAGTTCTTC,NA,once,TRBJ2-1,TRBV7-6
CASSSQGQETQYF,TGTGCCAGCAGCTCTCAGGGACAAGAGACCCAGTACTTC,NA,NA,TRBJ2-5,TRBV5-4
CASSFPASDTQYF,TGTGCCAGCAGCTTTCCGGCGTCGGATACGCAGTATTTT,NA,NA,TRBJ2-3,TRBV5-4
CASSFGTGETNEKLFF,TGCGCCAGCAGCTTCGGGACAGGGGAAACTAATGAAAAACTGTTTTTT,TRBD1,NA,TRBJ1-4,TRBV4-1
CASSVDRFSYEQYF,TGTGCCAGCAGCGTAGACAGATTCTCCTACGAGCAGTACTTC,NA,NA,TRBJ2-7,TRBV9
CASIDPTWTGPYEQYF,TGTGCCAGCATCGACCCCACTTGGACAGGACCCTACGAGCAGTACTTC,TRBD1,NA,TRBJ2-7,TRBV11-3
CASSLADTFWSTGGEVTEAFF,TGTGCCAGCAGCTTGGCGGACACTTTTTGGAGCACAGGGGGCGAGGTAACTGAAGCTTTCTTT,TRBD1,NA,TRBJ1-1,TRBV7-6
CASSFGLAGGPHPANEQFF,TGTGCCAGCAGCTTCGGTCTAGCGGGGGGGCCTCACCCAGCGAATGAGCAGTTCTTC,TRBD2,NA,TRBJ2-1,TRBV7-6
CASSPGAEDYGYTF,TGTGCCAGCAGTCCGGGGGCAGAGGACTATGGCTACACCTTC,NA,NA,TRBJ1-2,TRBV7-2